This TCR beta chain was recovered during a study of cytomegalovirus exposure and HLA in healthy donors. Study results and limitations: That first-cohort TCR clusters tended to co-occur in the approximately 110 validation repertoires was found in a later analysis.

Per the germline V gene, CDR1 is MGHRA and CDR2 is YSYEKL. Trimming removed 0 bases at V and 5 bases at J, with 13 bases between. This CDR3 region has 15 residues. Repertoires were generated with immunoSEQ multiplex PCR, while TCRdb's copy carries only in-frame clones and drops some. The data contain 150,000 to 200,000 clones, about 82% of them seen just once; the ten biggest clones take up about 2%. Regarding this clone: Its antigen remains unidentified.

Source material: PBMCs. The receptor comes from a man in his thirties or forties in good health and CMV-seropositive. V and J are TRBV4-1 and TRBJ1-1; TRBD1 is a possible D gene (6 bases). CDR3 residues: CASSQDFSGATEAFF. The CDR3 coding sequence is TGCGCCAGCAGCCAAGATTTTTCAGGGGCAACTGAAGCTTTCTTT.